The 30 T cell receptor beta chains presented below share a single source sample, sequenced in a study of shared clonotypes between healthy human individuals. Positive CCR7 selection of CD45RO-negative cells yielded the naive CD8 cells, and terminally differentiated effector memory CD45RA+ cells were excluded. Sequencing used immunoSEQ multiplex PCR; TCRdb keeps in-frame clones, though not all of them. The data hold about 2 million clones, with roughly 95% observed a single time. The specimen sequenced was naive CD8+ T cells sorted from blood. These receptor sequences come from a man between 18 and 29 years old in good health.

V and J are TRBV5-6 and TRBJ1-1, with D perhaps TRBD1 (5 bases). Germline V gene sequence: CDR1 SGHDT, CDR2 YYEEEE. The CDR3 covers 18 residues. Trimming left V 0 bases short and J 3 bases short, with 21 bases between. The CDR3 region is CASSLVFMGGIGDTEAFF. Written as DNA, the CDR3 is TGTGCCAGCAGCTTGGTGTTCATGGGGGGAATTGGTGACACTGAAGCTTTCTTT.

This sequence joins TRBV7-6 and TRBJ2-7, with 8 bases aligning to TRBD2. V was clipped by 5 bases and J by 6 bases; unmatched bases: 6. The CDR3 covers 13 residues. The V gene's germline CDR1 is SGHVS and CDR2 FNYEAQ. CDR3 nucleotide sequence: TGTGCCAGCAGCCGGGGGGGCGGGAGCGAGCAGTACTTC. Translating gives CASSRGGGSEQYF.

This chain connects TRBV6-6 to TRBJ2-7, with 9 bases aligning to TRBD1. This CDR3 region has 13 residues. After removal of 6 bases from V and 2 bases from J, the junction contained 2 bases not matched to a gene. Germline V gene data show CDR1 as MNHNY and CDR2 as SVGAGI (reference sequence). CDR3 amino acids: CASRQGATYEQYF. The CDR3 bases are TGTGCCAGCAGACAGGGGGCCACCTACGAGCAGTACTTC.

V usage is TRBV6-6 and J usage is TRBJ2-7; 8 bases fit TRBD1. Germline V lookup: CDR1 MNHNY, CDR2 SVGAGI (reference sequence). The CDR3 is 13 amino acids. J was trimmed by 6 bases and V by 5 bases; bases with no gene match: 6. The CDR3 DNA follows: TGTGCCAGCAGTGCAGGACAGGGAGGCGAGCAGTACTTC. This codes for CASSAGQGGEQYF.

About this clone: Compared with germline, one end of the junction differs, possibly owing to a read error. J is TRBJ2-2 and V is TRBV7-7; no clear D. Per germline, CDR1 SSHAT and CDR2 FNYEAQ (reference sequence). This CDR3 contains 14 residues. The DNA for the CDR3 is TGTGCTAGCACCGCTTCGCTAGGACCCGGGGAGCTGTTTTTT. It translates to CASTASLGPGELFF.

The chain couples TRBV7-9 to TRBJ1-4; TRBD1 is a possible D gene (5 bases). With 7 bases removed from V and 6 bases from J, the gap between germline ends came to 18 bases. Germline assignment: CDR1 SEHNR and CDR2 FQNEAQ (reference sequence). The CDR3 loop spans 15 amino acids. DNA of the CDR3: TGTGCCAGCACCGCCCCGGGGGATACGTATGAAAAACTGTTTTTT. Protein: CASTAPGDTYEKLFF. Filled out from reference TRBV7-9 and TRBJ1-4, the complete variable domain reads DTGVSQNPRHKITKRGQNVTFRCDPISEHNRLYWYRQTLGQGPEFLTYFQNEAQLEKSRLLSDRFSAERPKGSFSTLEIQRTEQGDSAMYLCASTAPGDTYEKLFFGSGTQLSVL.

The genes are TRBV28 and TRBJ2-2; no firm D call. CDR1 and CDR2 from the germline V gene are MDHEN and SYDVKM. With 1 base removed from V and 7 bases from J, the gap between germline ends came to 7 bases. CDR3 length: 13 residues. The CDR3 spells CASSLFRNGELFF. Written as DNA, the CDR3 is TGTGCCAGCAGTTTATTCCGGAACGGGGAGCTGTTTTTT.

This chain links TRBV11-2 with TRBJ2-5; D is undetermined. Per the germline V gene, CDR1 is SGHAT and CDR2 is FQNNGV. The ends were cut back, 5 bases at V and 1 base at J, with 20 bases in the middle. This CDR3 contains 17 residues. The CDR3 nucleotides are TGTGCCAGCAGCCCGGCGAGTGCCCTCGCGCGCCAAGAGACCCAGTACTTC. Protein: CASSPASALARQETQYF.

V usage is TRBV7-9 and J usage is TRBJ2-7, with TRBD2 matching 8 bases. Trimming removed 2 bases from V and 1 base from J; junction bases left unmatched: 7. Germline CDR1 and CDR2: SEHNR and FQNEAQ (reference sequence). The length of the CDR3 is 16 residues. The CDR3 loop reads CASSLNSGDRSYEQYF. For the CDR3, the DNA is TGTGCCAGCAGCTTAAATAGCGGGGACCGGTCCTACGAGCAGTACTTC.

V usage is TRBV29-1 and J usage is TRBJ1-1; a weak D match, TRBD1 (6 bases). This CDR3 spans 13 amino acids. The germline V gene encodes CDR1 SQVTM and CDR2 ANQGSEA. Trimming took 3 bases from V and 5 from J, leaving 13 bases between them. Here the CDR3 DNA reads TGCAGCGTTGATACCGGGGGCGGGACTGAAGCTTTCTTT. Its protein is CSVDTGGGTEAFF.

This chain uses TRBV4-2 with TRBJ2-7; the match to TRBD2 covers 11 bases. The ends lost 3 bases at V and 1 base at J; junction bases unmatched: 5. The CDR3 extends over 16 amino acids. CDR1 is LGHNA, CDR2 YNFKEQ, per germline. The DNA for the CDR3 is TGTGCCAGCAGCCAGTTAACTAGCGGGGGTTCCTACGAGCAGTACTTC. Protein product: CASSQLTSGGSYEQYF.

The chain recombines TRBV6-1 with TRBJ1-1; a weak D match, TRBD1 (6 bases). This CDR3 is 14 amino acids long. Germline V lookup: CDR1 MNHNS, CDR2 SASEGT. V was cut by 2 bases and J by 5 bases, with 12 bases left in between. The CDR3 sequence: CASSESNGQTEAFF. The CDR3 DNA is TGTGCCAGCAGTGAAAGTAATGGACAGACTGAAGCTTTCTTT.

The V and J genes are TRBV11-2 and TRBJ2-7; 9 bases fit TRBD1. The junction had 14 bases not matched to a gene; V was cut back by 4 bases and J by 1 base. The CDR3 has 18 amino acids. Looked up from germline, CDR1 is SGHAT and CDR2 is FQNNGV. The CDR3 is CASSSPGTGHMGSYEQYF. The CDR3 DNA sequence: TGTGCCAGCAGCTCCCCCGGGACAGGGCATATGGGGTCCTACGAGCAGTACTTC. The entire variable domain, with the rest obtained from reference TRBV11-2 and TRBJ2-7, is as follows: EAGVAQSPRYKIIEKRQSVAFWCNPISGHATLYWYQQILGQGPKLLIQFQNNGVVDDSQLPKDRFSAERLKGVDSTLKIQPAKLEDSAVYLCASSSPGTGHMGSYEQYFGPGTRLTVT.

The chain joins TRBV28 to TRBJ2-1; D is possibly TRBD2 (7 bases). The CDR3 runs to 15 residues. The V gene's germline CDR1 is MDHEN and CDR2 SYDVKM. Trimming took off 6 bases at V and 4 bases at J, with 16 bases between the two ends. Here the CDR3 reads CASRMGGGLYNEQFF. CDR3 nucleotides: TGTGCCAGCAGAATGGGAGGGGGTCTTTACAATGAGCAGTTCTTC.

The chain employs TRBV7-8 and TRBJ1-4; the D is unclear. This CDR3 has 14 residues. Germline CDR1 SGHVS, CDR2 FQNEAQ. Trimming removed 5 bases at V and 5 bases at J, with 12 bases between. The chain's CDR3 is CASSPLYGNEKLFF. CDR3 bases: TGTGCCAGCAGCCCTCTCTATGGGAATGAAAAACTGTTTTTT. The full variable domain, rest sourced from reference TRBV7-8 and TRBJ1-4, is GAGVSQSPRYKVAKRGQDVALRCDPISGHVSLFWYQQALGQGPEFLTYFQNEAQLDKSGLPSDRFFAERPEGSVSTLKIQRTQQEDSAVYLCASSPLYGNEKLFFGSGTQLSVL.

On this clone: Additional DNA sequences in this sample encode the identical CDR3. The genes are TRBV7-9 and TRBJ1-2; 8 positions match TRBD1. There are 13 residues in the CDR3. Trimming at V came to 3 bases and at J to 6 bases, leaving 3 bases not matched to a gene. Germline loops: CDR1 SEHNR, CDR2 FQNEAQ (reference sequence). The CDR3 DNA reads as TGTGCCAGCAGCTTTACGACAGGGGATGGCTACACCTTC. This gives the protein CASSFTTGDGYTF.

This clone was seen a single time. The genes are TRBV15 and TRBJ1-5; perhaps TRBD1 as D (5 bases). The CDR3 covers 14 residues. Germline V lookup: CDR1 LNHNV, CDR2 YYDKDF (reference sequence). The germline V and J ends were trimmed by 0 bases and 6 bases, with 9 bases remaining between them. The CDR3 DNA sequence: TGTGCCACCAGCAGAGACGGGGACTTTCAGCCCCAGCATTTT. The encoded protein is CATSRDGDFQPQHF.

The genes are TRBV18 and TRBJ1-1; D unresolved. The CDR3 totals 16 residues. The V end was cut by 0 bases, the J end by 1 base, with 12 bases between. Germline lookup yields CDR1 KGHSH and CDR2 LQKENI. DNA of the CDR3: TGTGCCAGCTCACCACCGTACGGCAGTGAGAACACTGAAGCTTTCTTT. It codes for CASSPPYGSENTEAFF.

This rearrangement joins TRBV5-5 to TRBJ2-7; D is perhaps TRBD2 (7 bases). The CDR3 extends over 14 amino acids. CDR1 and CDR2 (germline): SGHKS, YYEKEE (reference sequence). Trimming shortened V by 2 bases and J by 2 bases, and 11 bases separated the two germline ends. The CDR3 is CASSFLRGPYEQYF. CDR3 in DNA: TGTGCCAGCAGCTTTCTGCGGGGGCCCTACGAGCAGTACTTC.

CDR3 in DNA: TGCGCCAGCAGCTTCGAAGCGGGAACCATCTCCTACGAGCAGTACTTC. This sequence encodes CASSFEAGTISYEQYF. The chain joins TRBV4-3 to TRBJ2-7; 7 nucleotides match TRBD2. Germline V gene data show CDR1 as LGHNA and CDR2 as YSLEER. This CDR3 is built from 16 residues. The J segment lost 0 bases and the V segment lost 5 bases, leaving 10 bases of the junction unmatched.

The rearrangement links TRBV15 to TRBJ2-3; unclear D gene. Germline lookup yields CDR1 LNHNV and CDR2 YYDKDF (reference sequence). Trimming took off 5 bases at V and 5 bases at J, with 14 bases between the two ends. This CDR3 comprises 14 residues. The CDR3 bases are TGTGCCACCAGCCCTCTCGGGTTCGGAGATACGCAGTATTTT. This translates into CATSPLGFGDTQYF.

This clone appeared a single time. Different DNA sequences within this sample yield the same CDR3. This sequence joins TRBV27 and TRBJ2-1; 8 nucleotides line up with TRBD2. After removal of 2 bases from V and 6 bases from J, the junction contained 6 bases not matched to a gene. The CDR3 spans 15 residues. Germline V gene lookup returns CDR1 MNHEY and CDR2 SMNVEV (reference sequence). The DNA of the CDR3 is TGTGCCAGCAGTTTAGGAGCGGGAGAAAGCAATGAGCAGTTCTTC. This codes for CASSLGAGESNEQFF.

Regarding this clone: This specimen includes other DNA sequences encoding the same CDR3. This rearrangement joins TRBV30 to TRBJ2-2; no reliable D call. V was trimmed by 0 bases and J by 2 bases, leaving 4 bases between them. This CDR3 is 13 amino acids long. The germline V gene encodes CDR1 GTSNPN and CDR2 SVGIG (reference sequence). CDR3 sequence (DNA): TGTGCCTGGAGTGTAAGCAACACCGGGGAGCTGTTTTTT. Protein product: CAWSVSNTGELFF.

A note on this clone: This may come from a read error, since a much larger clone is one base off. The sample holds other DNA sequences that translate to the same CDR3. J is TRBJ2-2 and V is TRBV9; D is unclear. The V gene lost 0 bases and the J gene lost 4 bases, with 4 bases spanning the gap. Per the germline V gene, CDR1 is SGDLS and CDR2 is YYNGEE. The CDR3 has 13 residues. CDR3 in DNA: TGTGCCAGCAGCGTAGGAGGCACCGGGGAGCTGTTTTTT. It is translated as CASSVGGTGELFF.

V and J are TRBV5-4 and TRBJ2-4; 9 bases are shared with TRBD1. After removal of 4 bases from V and 5 bases from J, the junction contained 4 bases not matched to a gene. CDR1 and CDR2 (germline): SGHNT, YYREEE (reference sequence). There are 14 residues in the CDR3. The CDR3 DNA reads TGTGCCAGCAGCATACAGGGGGCCGAAAACATTCAGTACTTC. Translated, it gives CASSIQGAENIQYF.

This sequence joins TRBV6-6 and TRBJ2-3; 11 bases fit TRBD2. The CDR3 covers 14 residues. CDR1 and CDR2 (germline): MNHNY, SVGAGI (reference sequence). V dropped 8 bases and J dropped 5; count of bases not matched to a gene: 6. The chain's CDR3 is CASEASGRIDTQYF. In nucleotides, the CDR3 is TGTGCCAGCGAGGCTAGCGGGAGGATAGATACGCAGTATTTT.

The chain recombines TRBV13 with TRBJ2-7; 9 nucleotides line up with TRBD1. V shed 4 bases, J shed 7 bases, and the junction held 8 bases outside the gene matches. CDR3 size: 14 residues. Germline V gene lookup returns CDR1 PRHDT and CDR2 FYEKMQ (reference sequence). The CDR3 is CASSSEQGAREQYF. The CDR3 region has the DNA TGTGCCAGCAGCTCCGAACAGGGGGCGAGGGAGCAGTACTTC.

This chain uses TRBV7-9 with TRBJ1-1; no reliable D call. CDR1 and CDR2 from the germline V gene are SEHNR and FQNEAQ (reference sequence). This CDR3 has 12 residues. With 1 base removed from V and 10 bases from J, the gap between germline ends came to 10 bases. The CDR3 region has the DNA TGTGCCAGCAGCTTAGGAGGCCGGGGAGCTTTCTTT. Residues: CASSLGGRGAFF.

The chain links TRBV4-1 to TRBJ2-3; 8 bases map to TRBD2. Looked up from germline, CDR1 is MGHRA and CDR2 is YSYEKL. J gave up 6 bases and V 1 base, and 3 bases lay outside the gene matches. This CDR3 has 14 amino acids. In nucleotides, the CDR3 is TGCGCCAGCAGCCAAGCAGCGGGGGCTGATACGCAGTATTTT. Its protein is CASSQAAGADTQYF.

The J gene is TRBJ2-1, the V gene TRBV27, with 7 bases matching TRBD2. Germline lookup yields CDR1 MNHEY and CDR2 SMNVEV (reference sequence). J gave up 9 bases and V 8 bases, and 13 bases lay outside the gene matches. This CDR3 contains 14 residues. Here the CDR3 reads CASRVAGRGGEQFF. Written as DNA, the CDR3 is TGTGCCAGCCGGGTGGCGGGGAGGGGCGGTGAGCAGTTCTTC.